This T cell receptor beta chain was found in a study of early T cells in non-severe SARS-CoV-2 infection. Via MiXCR, TCRdb re-called the 5' RACE reads, giving one row per CDR3 protein. The table includes 85,000 to 100,000 distinct CDR3 sequences, 13% detected once. Findings and caveats of the study: VDJdb-based annotation leaned toward anti-spike CD8 responses and missed private and CD4 specificities.

This clonotype was counted a few times. Its antigen is as yet unknown. The CDR3 has 13 residues. V was trimmed by 0 bases and J by 9 bases, leaving 9 bases between them. CDR1 is LGHDT and CDR2 is YNNKEL in the germline V gene (reference sequence). The chain uses TRBV3-1 and TRBJ2-1; D may be TRBD1 (6 bases). The material sequenced was whole blood. The sequence was collected from an adult who was a healthcare worker with PCR-confirmed SARS-CoV-2 infection or an uninfected control (not recorded which). CDR3 region: CASSQDQGSEQFF. Written as DNA, the CDR3 is TGTGCCAGCAGCCAAGATCAGGGGAGTGAGCAGTTCTTC.